This T cell receptor (beta chain) derives from a study of control samples from healthy donors and cancer patients. Libraries were prepared by immunoSEQ multiplex PCR; TCRdb keeps only in-frame clonotypes and omits some of them. The table has about 21,000 clones, around 84% seen once. Trimming took off 1 base at V and 4 bases at J, with 19 bases between the two ends. Germline CDR1 is SGHTA and CDR2 is FQGNSA. The CDR3 loop spans 17 amino acids. Sequenced material: PBMCs. This receptor was obtained from a man aged 60 to 75 with colorectal cancer. V gene TRBV7-2 combines with J gene TRBJ1-1; TRBD1 might be the D (5 bases). CDR3 in DNA: TGTGCCAGCAGCTTAGAGGTGGGTTGGGGGAGGAGCACTGAAGCTTTCTTT. This sequence encodes CASSLEVGWGRSTEAFF.